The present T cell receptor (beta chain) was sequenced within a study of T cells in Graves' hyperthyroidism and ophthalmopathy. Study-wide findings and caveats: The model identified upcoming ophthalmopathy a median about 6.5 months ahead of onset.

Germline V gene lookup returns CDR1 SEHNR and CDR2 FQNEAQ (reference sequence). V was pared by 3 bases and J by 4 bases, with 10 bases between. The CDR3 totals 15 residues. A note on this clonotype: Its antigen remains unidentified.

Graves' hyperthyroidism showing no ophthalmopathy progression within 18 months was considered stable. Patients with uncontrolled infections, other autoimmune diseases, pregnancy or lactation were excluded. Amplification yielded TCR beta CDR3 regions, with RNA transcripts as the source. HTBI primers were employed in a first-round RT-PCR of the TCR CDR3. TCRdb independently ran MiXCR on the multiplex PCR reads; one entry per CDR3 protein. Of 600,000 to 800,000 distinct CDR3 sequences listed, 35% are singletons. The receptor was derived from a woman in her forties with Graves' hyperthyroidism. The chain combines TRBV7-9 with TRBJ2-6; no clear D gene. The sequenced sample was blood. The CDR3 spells CASSFHTPGANVLTF. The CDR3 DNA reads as TGTGCCAGCAGCTTCCATACGCCAGGGGCCAACGTCCTGACTTTC.